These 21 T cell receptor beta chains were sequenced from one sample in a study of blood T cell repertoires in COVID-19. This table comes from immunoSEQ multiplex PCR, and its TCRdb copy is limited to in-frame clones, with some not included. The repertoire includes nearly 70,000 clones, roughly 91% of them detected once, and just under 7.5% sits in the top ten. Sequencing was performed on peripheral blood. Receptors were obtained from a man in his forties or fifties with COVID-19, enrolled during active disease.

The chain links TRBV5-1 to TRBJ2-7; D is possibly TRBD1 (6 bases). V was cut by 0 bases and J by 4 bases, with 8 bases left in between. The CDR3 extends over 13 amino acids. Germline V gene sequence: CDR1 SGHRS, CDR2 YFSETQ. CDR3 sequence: CASSLGDTYEQYF. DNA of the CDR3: TGCGCCAGCAGCTTGGGGGACACTTACGAGCAGTACTTC.

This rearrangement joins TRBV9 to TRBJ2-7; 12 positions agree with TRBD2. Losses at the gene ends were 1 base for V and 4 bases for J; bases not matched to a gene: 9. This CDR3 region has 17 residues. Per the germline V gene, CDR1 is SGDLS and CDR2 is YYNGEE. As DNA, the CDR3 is TGTGCCAGCAGCGTAACCGCGGTGCTAGCGGGGGGGTACGAGCAGTACTTC. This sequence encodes CASSVTAVLAGGYEQYF.

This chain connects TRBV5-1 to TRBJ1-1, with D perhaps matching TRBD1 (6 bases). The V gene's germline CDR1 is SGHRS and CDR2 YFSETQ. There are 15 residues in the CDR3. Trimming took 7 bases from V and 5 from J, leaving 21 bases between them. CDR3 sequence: CASGTGTSQGTEAFF. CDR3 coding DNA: TGCGCCAGCGGCACAGGGACGTCCCAGGGGACTGAAGCTTTCTTT. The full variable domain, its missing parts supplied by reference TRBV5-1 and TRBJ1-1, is KAGVTQTPRYLIKTRGQQVTLSCSPISGHRSVSWYQQTPGQGLQFLFEYFSETQRNKGNFPGRFSGRQFSNSRSEMNVSTLELGDSALYLCASGTGTSQGTEAFFGQGTRLTVV.

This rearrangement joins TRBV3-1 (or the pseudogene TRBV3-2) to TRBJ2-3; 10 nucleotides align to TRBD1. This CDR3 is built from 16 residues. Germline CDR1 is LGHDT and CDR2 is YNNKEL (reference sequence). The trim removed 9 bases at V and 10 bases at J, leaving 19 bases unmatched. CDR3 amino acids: CASSLGLGQGYPSQYF. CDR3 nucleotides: TGTGCCAGTTCCCTAGGCCTGGGACAGGGGTATCCATCGCAGTATTTT.

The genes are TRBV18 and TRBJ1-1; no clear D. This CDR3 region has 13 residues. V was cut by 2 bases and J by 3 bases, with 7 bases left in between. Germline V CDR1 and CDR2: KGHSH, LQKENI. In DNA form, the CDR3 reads TGTGCCAGCTCACCAAGAGTAGACACTGAAGCTTTCTTT. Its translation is CASSPRVDTEAFF.

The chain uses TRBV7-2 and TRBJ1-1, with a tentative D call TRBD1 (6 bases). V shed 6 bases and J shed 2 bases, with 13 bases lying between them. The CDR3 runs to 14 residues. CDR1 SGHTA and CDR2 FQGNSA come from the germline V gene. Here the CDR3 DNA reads TGTGCCAGCAGATCAGGACAGACAAACACTGAAGCTTTCTTT. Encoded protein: CASRSGQTNTEAFF.

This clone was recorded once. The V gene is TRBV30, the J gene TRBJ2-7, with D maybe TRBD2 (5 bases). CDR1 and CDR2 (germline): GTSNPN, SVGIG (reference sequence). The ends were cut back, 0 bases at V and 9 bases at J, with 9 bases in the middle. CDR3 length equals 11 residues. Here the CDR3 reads CAWSVSEAQYF. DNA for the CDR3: TGTGCCTGGAGTGTATCGGAGGCGCAGTACTTC.

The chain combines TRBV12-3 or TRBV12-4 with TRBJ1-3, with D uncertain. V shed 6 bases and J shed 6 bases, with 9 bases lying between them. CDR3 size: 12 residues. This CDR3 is CASSYLSNTIYF. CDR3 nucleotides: TGTGCCAGCAGCTACCTCTCAAACACCATATATTTT.

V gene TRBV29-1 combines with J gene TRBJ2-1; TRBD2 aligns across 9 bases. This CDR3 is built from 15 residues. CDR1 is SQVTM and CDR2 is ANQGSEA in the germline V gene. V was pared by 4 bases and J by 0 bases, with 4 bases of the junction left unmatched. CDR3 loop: CSVGRLADSYNEQFF. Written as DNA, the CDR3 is TGCAGCGTTGGAAGACTAGCGGACTCCTACAATGAGCAGTTCTTC.

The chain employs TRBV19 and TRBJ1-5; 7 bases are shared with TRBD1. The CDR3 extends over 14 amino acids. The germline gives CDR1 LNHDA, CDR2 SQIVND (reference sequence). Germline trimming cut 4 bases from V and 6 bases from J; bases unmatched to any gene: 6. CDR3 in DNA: TGTGCCAGTAGTAAATCGACAGGGACTCAGCCCCAGCATTTT. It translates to CASSKSTGTQPQHF.

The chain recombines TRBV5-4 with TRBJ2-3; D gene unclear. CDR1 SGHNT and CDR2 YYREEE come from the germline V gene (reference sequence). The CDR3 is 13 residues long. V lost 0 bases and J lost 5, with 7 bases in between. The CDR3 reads CASSLARGDTQYF. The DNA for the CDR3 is TGTGCCAGCAGCTTGGCTAGAGGAGATACGCAGTATTTT.

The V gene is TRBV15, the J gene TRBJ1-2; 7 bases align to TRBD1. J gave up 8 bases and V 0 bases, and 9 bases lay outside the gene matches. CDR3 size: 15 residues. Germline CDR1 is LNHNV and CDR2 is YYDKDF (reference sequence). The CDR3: CATSRDQGGAGGYTF. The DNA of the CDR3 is TGTGCCACCAGCAGAGACCAAGGGGGCGCGGGAGGCTACACCTTC.

In DNA, the CDR3 is TGCAGCGTTGACCCTCTGGGACTAGCGGGGACCAATGAGCAGTTCTTC. As protein: CSVDPLGLAGTNEQFF. The rearrangement uses TRBV29-1 and TRBJ2-1, with 13 positions matching TRBD2. CDR3 length: 16 amino acids. V shed 3 bases and J 6 bases; nucleotides not matched to a gene: 8. Germline V gene sequence: CDR1 SQVTM, CDR2 ANQGSEA.

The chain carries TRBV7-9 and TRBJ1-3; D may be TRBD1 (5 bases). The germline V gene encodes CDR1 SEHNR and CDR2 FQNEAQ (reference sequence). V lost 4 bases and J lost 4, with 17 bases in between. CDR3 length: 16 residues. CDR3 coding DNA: TGTGCCAGCAGCTCTCCCCTTCCGACAGAAGGAAACACCATATATTTT. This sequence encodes CASSSPLPTEGNTIYF.

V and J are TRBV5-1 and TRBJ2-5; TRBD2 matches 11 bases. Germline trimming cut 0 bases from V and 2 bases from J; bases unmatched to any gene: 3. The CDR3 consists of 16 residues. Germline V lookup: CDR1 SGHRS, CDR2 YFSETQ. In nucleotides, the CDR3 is TGCGCCAGCAGCTTGGTTGCTAGCGGGGGGCAAGAGACCCAGTACTTC. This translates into CASSLVASGGQETQYF.

CDR3 protein: CASSYSPGESSYEQYF. CDR3 in DNA: TGTGCCAGCAGTTATTCTCCAGGTGAGAGCTCCTACGAGCAGTACTTC. V gene TRBV6-2 or TRBV6-3 combines with J gene TRBJ2-7; no clear D. Per germline, CDR1 MNHEY and CDR2 SVGEGT. Trimming pared 3 bases from V and 0 bases from J, leaving 15 bases between. CDR3 length equals 16 residues.

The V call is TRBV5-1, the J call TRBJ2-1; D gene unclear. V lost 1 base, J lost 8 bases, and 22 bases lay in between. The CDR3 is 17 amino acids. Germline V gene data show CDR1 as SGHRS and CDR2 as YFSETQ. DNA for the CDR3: TGCGCCAGCAGCTTGTTTCCAGCCTCAACTAAAATTGATGAGCAGTTCTTC. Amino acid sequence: CASSLFPASTKIDEQFF.

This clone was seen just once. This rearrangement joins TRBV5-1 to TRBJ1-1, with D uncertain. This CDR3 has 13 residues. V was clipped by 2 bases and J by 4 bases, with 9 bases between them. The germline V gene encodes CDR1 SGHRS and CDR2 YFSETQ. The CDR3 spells CASSFIQFTEAFF. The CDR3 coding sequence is TGCGCCAGCAGCTTCATCCAGTTCACTGAAGCTTTCTTT. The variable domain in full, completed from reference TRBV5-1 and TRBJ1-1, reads KAGVTQTPRYLIKTRGQQVTLSCSPISGHRSVSWYQQTPGQGLQFLFEYFSETQRNKGNFPGRFSGRQFSNSRSEMNVSTLELGDSALYLCASSFIQFTEAFFGQGTRLTVV.

The CDR3 coding sequence is TGTGCCAGCAGCCATAGCGGGCCGCCAAGGGGAATAAAGGGGGTCATAGGTGGCTACACCTTC. This sequence encodes CASSHSGPPRGIKGVIGGYTF. The chain uses TRBV14 and TRBJ1-2; TRBD1 is a possible D gene (6 bases). This CDR3 has 21 residues. Germline V gives CDR1 SGHDN, CDR2 FVKESK. Trimming removed 3 bases at V and 7 bases at J, with 36 bases between.

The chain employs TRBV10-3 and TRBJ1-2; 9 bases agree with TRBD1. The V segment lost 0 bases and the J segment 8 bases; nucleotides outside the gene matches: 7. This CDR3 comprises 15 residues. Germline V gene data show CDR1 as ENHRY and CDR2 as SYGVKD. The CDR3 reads CAISESQGAPLGYTF. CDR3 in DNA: TGTGCCATCAGTGAGTCACAGGGGGCACCCCTCGGCTACACCTTC.

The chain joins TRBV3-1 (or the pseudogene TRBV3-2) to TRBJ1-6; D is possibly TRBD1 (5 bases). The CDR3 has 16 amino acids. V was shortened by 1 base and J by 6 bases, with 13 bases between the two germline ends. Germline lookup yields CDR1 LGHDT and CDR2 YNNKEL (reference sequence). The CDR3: CASSQAVQGSNSPLHF. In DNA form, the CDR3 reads TGTGCCAGCAGCCAAGCCGTGCAGGGTAGTAATTCACCCCTCCACTTT.